Listed here are 9 T cell receptor beta chains from one sample, sequenced in a study of blood T cell repertoires in COVID-19. Libraries were prepared by immunoSEQ multiplex PCR; TCRdb keeps only in-frame clonotypes and omits some of them. Among under 300,000 clones listed, nearly 90% were seen once. The sequencing sample was made of PBMCs or T cells enriched from blood (not recorded which). The receptors stem from a woman aged 55-69 years who had recovered from COVID-19.

This clone was detected a few times. The J gene is TRBJ1-2, the V gene TRBV6-5; the D gene is possibly TRBD1 (6 bases). Germline V gene lookup returns CDR1 MNHEY and CDR2 SVGAGI. V was trimmed by 10 bases and J by 4 bases, leaving 16 bases between them. The CDR3 spans 13 residues. The DNA for the CDR3 is TGTGCCACTCCCAGGGGAGAGGCCTATGGCTACACCTTC. It specifies CATPRGEAYGYTF.

This clone was detected only a few times. This rearrangement joins TRBV11-2 to TRBJ2-7; tentative D call: TRBD1 (6 bases). From germline, CDR1 is SGHAT and CDR2 FQNNGV. The V end lost 5 bases, the J end lost 3 bases, and 8 bases lay between the germline ends. The CDR3 runs to 12 residues. The CDR3 region has the DNA TGTGCCAGCAGCGTACAGGGCTACGAGCAGTACTTC. Its translation: CASSVQGYEQYF.

The chain joins TRBV30 to TRBJ1-6; no definite D call. The CDR3 is made up of 13 amino acids. V was clipped by 2 bases and J by 9 bases, with 11 bases between them. The germline gives CDR1 GTSNPN, CDR2 SVGIG (reference sequence). CDR3 residues: CAWSRRAGSPLHF. The DNA for the CDR3 is TGTGCCTGGAGTCGGAGGGCGGGTTCACCCCTCCACTTT.

V gene TRBV18 combines with J gene TRBJ2-3; perhaps TRBD1 as D (7 bases). Germline V gene sequence: CDR1 KGHSH, CDR2 LQKENI. The CDR3 is 16 amino acids. The V end lost 2 bases, the J end lost 0 bases, and 12 bases lay between the germline ends. In DNA form, the CDR3 reads TGTGCCAGCTCACCAGCAGGGGGGAAAAGCACAGATACGCAGTATTTT. Amino acids: CASSPAGGKSTDTQYF.

The chain recombines TRBV27 with TRBJ1-2, with D uncertain. The CDR3 loop spans 13 amino acids. From germline, CDR1 is MNHEY and CDR2 SMNVEV (reference sequence). Trimming left V 8 bases short and J 8 bases short, with 18 bases between. The CDR3 region has the DNA TGTGCCAGCCTCGCAGGAAGTGGAGGGGGCTACACCTTC. It encodes CASLAGSGGGYTF.

The chain links TRBV7-2 to TRBJ1-5; D not resolved. The CDR3 runs to 16 residues. Germline-derived CDR1 and CDR2 are SGHTA and FQGNSA. The V and J ends lost 1 base and 0 bases respectively, with 10 bases between them. CDR3 nucleotide sequence: TGTGCCAGCAGCTTAGTTTCAGGTTATAGCAATCAGCCCCAGCATTTT. Translation gives CASSLVSGYSNQPQHF.

Only a few counts were recorded for this clone. The chain couples TRBV28 to TRBJ2-7, with TRBD1 matching 8 bases. V was clipped by 10 bases and J by 2 bases; unmatched bases: 13. Germline V gives CDR1 MDHEN, CDR2 SYDVKM. The CDR3 runs 15 residues. In DNA form, the CDR3 reads TGTGCCACCTTTACAAGGACAGGGCTTCCCTACGAGCAGTACTTC. Protein product: CATFTRTGLPYEQYF.

The V call is TRBV19, the J call TRBJ1-1, with D hard to call. From germline, CDR1 is LNHDA and CDR2 SQIVND (reference sequence). The CDR3 length is 14 residues. V lost 4 bases to trimming and J lost 3 bases, with 12 bases between them. CDR3 protein: CASSTIDTYTEAFF. The CDR3 region has the DNA TGTGCCAGTAGTACGATTGACACTTACACTGAAGCTTTCTTT. Full variable domain (missing parts from reference TRBV19 and TRBJ1-1): DGGITQSPKYLFRKEGQNVTLSCEQNLNHDAMYWYRQDPGQGLRLIYYSQIVNDFQKGDIAEGYSVSREKKESFPLTVTSAQKNPTAFYLCASSTIDTYTEAFFGQGTRLTVV.

This sequence joins TRBV27 and TRBJ1-1; the D gene is possibly TRBD1 (6 bases). V shed 10 bases and J shed 0 bases, with 18 bases lying between them. Germline CDR1 MNHEY, CDR2 SMNVEV (reference sequence). The CDR3 has 15 amino acids. CDR3: CATLPRGGLNTEAFF. As DNA, the CDR3 is TGTGCCACCCTTCCCCGGGGGGGCTTGAACACTGAAGCTTTCTTT.